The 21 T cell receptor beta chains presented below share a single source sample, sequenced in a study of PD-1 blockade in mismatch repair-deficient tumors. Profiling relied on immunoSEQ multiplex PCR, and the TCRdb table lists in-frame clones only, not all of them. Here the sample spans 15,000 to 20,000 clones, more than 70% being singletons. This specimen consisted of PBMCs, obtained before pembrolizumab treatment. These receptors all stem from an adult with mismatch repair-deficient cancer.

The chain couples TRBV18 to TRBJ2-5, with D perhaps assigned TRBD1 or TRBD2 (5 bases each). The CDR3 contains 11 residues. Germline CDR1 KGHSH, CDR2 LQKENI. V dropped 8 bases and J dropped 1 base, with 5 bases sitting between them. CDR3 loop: CASGTQETQYF. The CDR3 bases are TGTGCCAGCGGGACCCAAGAGACCCAGTACTTC.

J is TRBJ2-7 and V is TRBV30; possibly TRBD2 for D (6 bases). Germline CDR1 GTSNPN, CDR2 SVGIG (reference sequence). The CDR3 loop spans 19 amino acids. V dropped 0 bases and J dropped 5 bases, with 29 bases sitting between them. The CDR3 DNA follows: TGTGCCTGGAGTGTGTCATGGCGGCGGACTTCCCGGGAGTTAAACGAGCAGTACTTC. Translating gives CAWSVSWRRTSRELNEQYF.

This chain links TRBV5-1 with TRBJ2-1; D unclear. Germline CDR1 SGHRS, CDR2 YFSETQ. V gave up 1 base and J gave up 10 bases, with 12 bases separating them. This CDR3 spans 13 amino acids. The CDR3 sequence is CASSLSDAWEQFF. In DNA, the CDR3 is TGCGCCAGCAGCTTGTCGGACGCTTGGGAGCAGTTCTTC.

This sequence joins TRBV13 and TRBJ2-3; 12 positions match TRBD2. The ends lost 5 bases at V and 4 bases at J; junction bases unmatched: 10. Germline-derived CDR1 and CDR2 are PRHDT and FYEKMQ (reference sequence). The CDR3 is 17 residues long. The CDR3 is CASSTRLAGDVADTQYF. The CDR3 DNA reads TGTGCCAGCAGCACAAGACTAGCGGGAGATGTGGCAGATACGCAGTATTTT. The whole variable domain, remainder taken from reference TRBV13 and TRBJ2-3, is AAGVIQSPRHLIKEKRETATLKCYPIPRHDTVYWYQQGPGQDPQFLISFYEKMQSDKGSIPDRFSAQQFSDYHSELNMSSLELGDSALYFCASSTRLAGDVADTQYFGPGTRLTVL.

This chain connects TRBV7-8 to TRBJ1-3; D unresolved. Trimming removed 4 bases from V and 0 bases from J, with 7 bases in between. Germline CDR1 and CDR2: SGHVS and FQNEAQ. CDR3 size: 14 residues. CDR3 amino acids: CASSYTVSGNTIYF. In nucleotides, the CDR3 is TGTGCCAGCAGCTACACAGTCTCTGGAAACACCATATATTTT. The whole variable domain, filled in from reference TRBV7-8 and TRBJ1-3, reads GAGVSQSPRYKVAKRGQDVALRCDPISGHVSLFWYQQALGQGPEFLTYFQNEAQLDKSGLPSDRFFAERPEGSVSTLKIQRTQQEDSAVYLCASSYTVSGNTIYFGEGSWLTVV.

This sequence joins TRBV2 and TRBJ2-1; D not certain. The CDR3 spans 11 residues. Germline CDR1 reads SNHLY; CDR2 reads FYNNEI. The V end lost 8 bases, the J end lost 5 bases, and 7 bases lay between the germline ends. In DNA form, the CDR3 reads TGTGCCAGCTCCCCGCACAATGAGCAGTTCTTC. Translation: CASSPHNEQFF.

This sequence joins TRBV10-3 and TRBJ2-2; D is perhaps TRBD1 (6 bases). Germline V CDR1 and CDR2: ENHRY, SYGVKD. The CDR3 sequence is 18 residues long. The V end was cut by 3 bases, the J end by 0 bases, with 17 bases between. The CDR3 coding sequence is TGTGCCATCAGTGAAGGCTTCGGGGACATCCCGAACACCGGGGAGCTGTTTTTT. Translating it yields CAISEGFGDIPNTGELFF.

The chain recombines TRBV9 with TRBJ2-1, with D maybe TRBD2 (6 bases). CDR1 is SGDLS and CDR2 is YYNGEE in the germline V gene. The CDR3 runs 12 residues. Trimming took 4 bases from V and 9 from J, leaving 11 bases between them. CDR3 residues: CASSHAGSEQFF. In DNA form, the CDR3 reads TGTGCCAGCAGCCACGCCGGGAGTGAGCAGTTCTTC.

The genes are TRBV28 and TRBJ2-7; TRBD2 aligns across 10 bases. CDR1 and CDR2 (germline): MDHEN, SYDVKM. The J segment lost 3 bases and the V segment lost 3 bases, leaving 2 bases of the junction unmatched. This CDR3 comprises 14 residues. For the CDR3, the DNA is TGTGCCAGCAGTTTGGGACTAGCGCACTACGAGCAGTACTTC. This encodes CASSLGLAHYEQYF.

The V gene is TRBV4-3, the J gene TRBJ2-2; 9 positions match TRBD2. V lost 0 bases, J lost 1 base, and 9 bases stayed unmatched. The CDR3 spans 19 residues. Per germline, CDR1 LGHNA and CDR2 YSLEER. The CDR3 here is CASSQDPGLASLNTGELFF. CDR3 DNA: TGCGCCAGCAGCCAAGATCCGGGACTAGCTTCTCTGAACACCGGGGAGCTGTTTTTT.

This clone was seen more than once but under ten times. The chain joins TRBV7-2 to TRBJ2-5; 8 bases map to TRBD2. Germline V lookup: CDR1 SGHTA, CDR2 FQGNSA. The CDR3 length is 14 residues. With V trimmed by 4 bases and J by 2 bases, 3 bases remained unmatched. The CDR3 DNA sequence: TGTGCCAGCAGCTGGACTAGCAGACAAGAGACCCAGTACTTC. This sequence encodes CASSWTSRQETQYF.

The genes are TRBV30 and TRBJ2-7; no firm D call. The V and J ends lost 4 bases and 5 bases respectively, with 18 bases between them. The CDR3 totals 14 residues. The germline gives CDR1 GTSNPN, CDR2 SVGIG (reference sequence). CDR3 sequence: CAWNTGSTVNEQYF. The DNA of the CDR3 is TGTGCCTGGAACACTGGCAGCACGGTCAACGAGCAGTACTTC.

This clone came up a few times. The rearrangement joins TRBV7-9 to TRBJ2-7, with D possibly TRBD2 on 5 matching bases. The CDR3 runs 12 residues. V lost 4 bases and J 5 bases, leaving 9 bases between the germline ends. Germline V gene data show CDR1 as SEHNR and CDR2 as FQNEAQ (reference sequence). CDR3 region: CASSSHGDEQYF. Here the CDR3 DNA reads TGTGCCAGCAGCTCCCACGGGGACGAGCAGTACTTC.

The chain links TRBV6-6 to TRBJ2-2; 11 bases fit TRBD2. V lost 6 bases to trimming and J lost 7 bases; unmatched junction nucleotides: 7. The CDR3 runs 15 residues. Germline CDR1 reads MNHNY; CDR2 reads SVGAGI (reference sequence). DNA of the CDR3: TGTGCCAGCAGCGGTCTAGCGGGAGGTCACGGGGAGCTGTTTTTT. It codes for CASSGLAGGHGELFF.

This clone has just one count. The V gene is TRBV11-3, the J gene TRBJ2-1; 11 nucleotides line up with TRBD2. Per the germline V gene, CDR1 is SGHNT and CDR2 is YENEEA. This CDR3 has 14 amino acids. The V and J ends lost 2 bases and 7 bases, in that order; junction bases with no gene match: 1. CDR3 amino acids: CASSLRLAGNEQFF. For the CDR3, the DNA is TGTGCCAGCAGCTTACGACTAGCGGGAAATGAGCAGTTCTTC.

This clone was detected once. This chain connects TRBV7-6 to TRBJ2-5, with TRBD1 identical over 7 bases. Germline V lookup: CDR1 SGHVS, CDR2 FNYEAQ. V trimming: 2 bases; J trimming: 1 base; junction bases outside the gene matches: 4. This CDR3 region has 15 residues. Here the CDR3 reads CASSLRDRAQETQYF. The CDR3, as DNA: TGTGCCAGCAGCTTAAGAGACAGGGCCCAAGAGACCCAGTACTTC.

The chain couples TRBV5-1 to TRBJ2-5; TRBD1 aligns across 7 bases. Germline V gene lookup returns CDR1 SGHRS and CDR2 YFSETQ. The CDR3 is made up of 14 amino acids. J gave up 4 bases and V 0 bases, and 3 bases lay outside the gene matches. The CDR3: CASSLEGGIETQYF. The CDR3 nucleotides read TGCGCCAGCAGCTTGGAAGGGGGCATAGAGACCCAGTACTTC. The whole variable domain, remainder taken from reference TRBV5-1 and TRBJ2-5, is KAGVTQTPRYLIKTRGQQVTLSCSPISGHRSVSWYQQTPGQGLQFLFEYFSETQRNKGNFPGRFSGRQFSNSRSEMNVSTLELGDSALYLCASSLEGGIETQYFGPGTRLLVL.

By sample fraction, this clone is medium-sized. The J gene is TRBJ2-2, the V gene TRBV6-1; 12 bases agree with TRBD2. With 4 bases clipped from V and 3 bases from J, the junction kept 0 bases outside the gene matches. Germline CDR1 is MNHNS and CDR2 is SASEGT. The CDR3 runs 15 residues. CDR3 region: CASSGLAGDTGELFF. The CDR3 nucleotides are TGTGCCAGCAGTGGACTAGCGGGAGACACCGGGGAGCTGTTTTTT.

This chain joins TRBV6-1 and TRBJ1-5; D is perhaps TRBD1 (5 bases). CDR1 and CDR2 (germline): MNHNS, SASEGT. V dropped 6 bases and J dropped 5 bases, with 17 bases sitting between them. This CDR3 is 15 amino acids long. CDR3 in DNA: TGTGCCAGCAGAGATCCGGGACGGCCGGATCAGCCCCAGCATTTT. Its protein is CASRDPGRPDQPQHF.

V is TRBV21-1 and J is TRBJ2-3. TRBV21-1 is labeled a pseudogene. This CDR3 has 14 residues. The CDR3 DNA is TGTGCCAGCAGCTACGGGGCCTGCACAGATACACAGTATTTT. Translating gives CASSYGACTDTQYF.

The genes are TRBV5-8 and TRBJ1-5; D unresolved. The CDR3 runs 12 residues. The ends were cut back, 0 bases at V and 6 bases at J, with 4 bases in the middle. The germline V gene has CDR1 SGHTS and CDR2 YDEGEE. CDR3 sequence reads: CASSLVFQPQHF. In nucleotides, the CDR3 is TGTGCCAGCAGCTTGGTGTTTCAGCCCCAGCATTTT.